Listed below are T cell receptor beta chains from one sample, sequenced in a study of T cells in Graves' hyperthyroidism and ophthalmopathy. TCRdb used MiXCR to reprocess the multiplex PCR reads, holding one entry per CDR3 protein. The data hold approximately 370,000 distinct CDR3 sequences, with approximately 18% observed a single time. Sequencing used blood. Source of these receptors: a woman in her twenties or thirties with Graves' hyperthyroidism that later progressed to Graves' ophthalmopathy. CDR3s include the opening cysteine and the closing phenylalanine or tryptophan. A D gene is named only where the DNA matches it firmly. Clone size is not always given. Where it is, it says once, few, many or a class for expanded clones.

v_call	d_call	clone_size	cdr3_length	j_call	cdr3_aa	cdr3_nt
TRBV4-2	TRBD2	NA	17	TRBJ2-1	CASSQAPSGTSYNEQFF	TGTGCCAGCAGCCAAGCTCCCAGCGGGACTTCCTACAATGAGCAGTTCTTC
TRBV20-1	TRBD2	many	13	TRBJ2-1	CSASREGLPEQFF	TGCAGTGCTAGCCGGGAGGGCCTGCCTGAGCAGTTCTTC
TRBV7-8	NA	many	13	TRBJ1-2	CASSLTFRAGYTF	TGTGCCAGCAGCTTAACGTTTAGGGCTGGCTACACCTTC
TRBV30	NA	many	13	TRBJ1-1	CAWKYLGNTEAFF	TGTGCCTGGAAGTATCTGGGGAACACTGAAGCTTTCTTT
TRBV20-1	TRBD1	many	16	TRBJ2-7	CSAINPGQGETYEQYF	TGCAGTGCTATAAACCCGGGACAGGGCGAGACCTACGAGCAGTACTTC
TRBV20-1	NA	many	16	TRBJ2-7	CSARDWSRVRSYEQYF	TGCAGTGCTAGAGATTGGAGCAGGGTGAGGTCCTACGAGCAGTACTTC
TRBV19	NA	NA	16	TRBJ2-1	CASSIFGSTPYNEQFF	TGTGCCAGTAGTATTTTCGGGTCAACCCCCTACAATGAGCAGTTCTTC
TRBV20-1	NA	few	13	TRBJ1-5	CSVRGQHNQPQHF	TGCAGTGTAAGAGGACAGCACAATCAGCCCCAGCATTTT
TRBV7-4	NA	NA	16	TRBJ1-2	CASSLASVGGRRGYTF	TGTGCCAGCAGTTTAGCAAGCGTTGGGGGGCGGCGTGGCTACACCTTC
TRBV29-1	NA	NA	15	TRBJ2-3	CSVGGGSSGTDTQYF	TGCAGCGTGGGGGGAGGATCGTCCGGAACAGATACGCAGTATTTT
TRBV18	NA	many	13	TRBJ2-7	CASSPPQGYEQYF	TGTGCCAGCTCACCACCACAGGGCTACGAGCAGTACTTC
TRBV28	NA	many	15	TRBJ2-7	CASSSTGAGSNEQYF	TGTGCCAGCAGCAGTACGGGGGCAGGGAGTAACGAGCAGTACTTC
TRBV3-1	NA	few	14	TRBJ2-7	CASSQELEVYEQYF	TGTGCCAGCAGCCAAGAACTGGAGGTCTACGAGCAATACTTC
TRBV12-3/TRBV12-4	NA	many	12	TRBJ2-1	CASSKTRNEQFF	TGTGCCAGCAGTAAGACCCGAAATGAGCAGTTCTTC
TRBV27	NA	many	16	TRBJ1-6	CASSPTGYSYNSPLHF	TGTGCCAGCAGTCCTACGGGCTACTCCTATAATTCACCCCTCCACTTT
TRBV20-1	TRBD2	few	17	TRBJ2-1	CSARDLIAGGPDNEQFF	TGCAGTGCTAGAGATCTCATAGCGGGAGGGCCCGACAATGAGCAGTTCTTC
TRBV2	TRBD1	many	15	TRBJ2-3	CASSEPDRGADTQYF	TGTGCCAGCAGTGAACCGGACAGGGGGGCAGATACGCAGTATTTT
TRBV3-1	NA	many	12	TRBJ1-1	CASSHANTEAFF	TGTGCCAGCAGCCATGCAAACACTGAAGCTTTCTTT
TRBV11-2	NA	many	15	TRBJ2-1	CASSLAPRTYNEQFF	TGTGCCAGCAGCTTAGCCCCGCGGACCTACAATGAGCAGTTCTTC
TRBV28	TRBD1	many	14	TRBJ2-1	CAGSDRAYYNEQFF	TGTGCCGGATCGGACAGGGCCTACTACAATGAGCAGTTCTTC
TRBV30	TRBD2	many	13	TRBJ2-1	CAWGTSSWNEQFF	TGTGCCTGGGGGACTAGTAGTTGGAATGAGCAGTTCTTC
TRBV29-1	NA	NA	16	TRBJ2-1	CSVEEGRSASYNEQFF	TGCAGCGTTGAAGAAGGTAGGAGCGCCTCCTACAATGAGCAGTTCTTC
TRBV7-2	NA	many	19	TRBJ2-4	CASSLGLAEWREAKNIQYF	TGTGCCAGCAGCTTAGGGCTAGCCGAATGGAGAGAAGCCAAAAACATTCAGTACTTC
TRBV6-4	NA	NA	13	TRBJ1-4	CASSDSPLEKLFF	TGTGCCAGCAGTGACTCACCGCTCGAAAAACTGTTTTTT
TRBV6-5	TRBD1	few	17	TRBJ2-6	CASSYLQGTWGANVLTF	TGTGCCAGCAGTTACTTACAGGGGACGTGGGGGGCCAACGTCCTGACTTTC
TRBV5-1	NA	few	12	TRBJ2-1	CASSLGGPEQFF	TGCGCCAGCAGCTTGGGGGGGCCTGAGCAGTTCTTC
TRBV20-1	TRBD2	many	20	TRBJ2-2	CSARRTPTSGGAFNTGELFF	TGCAGTGCTAGGAGGACCCCGACTAGCGGGGGGGCCTTTAACACCGGGGAGCTGTTTTTT
TRBV5-6	NA	NA	14	TRBJ1-1	CASSLSQLNTEAFF	TGTGCCAGCAGTTTATCACAGCTGAACACTGAAGCTTTCTTT
TRBV18	TRBD2	many	15	TRBJ2-1	CASSLRLAADNEQFF	TGTGCCAGCTCCCTCCGACTAGCGGCCGACAATGAGCAGTTCTTC
TRBV18	TRBD2	NA	16	TRBJ2-2	CASSPTLAGATGELFF	TGTGCCAGCTCACCAACACTAGCGGGAGCCACCGGGGAGCTGTTTTTT
TRBV2	TRBD1	NA	14	TRBJ2-7	CASSSHYRGYEQYF	TGTGCCAGCAGTTCGCACTACAGGGGCTACGAGCAGTACTTC
TRBV12-3/TRBV12-4	NA	NA	15	TRBJ2-3	CASSLRPLDGYTQYF	TGTGCCAGCAGTTTAAGACCTCTAGATGGATATACGCAGTATTTT
TRBV15	NA	few	14	TRBJ2-2	CATKVGSDTGELFF	TGTGCCACCAAGGTGGGCTCGGACACCGGGGAGCTGTTTTTT
TRBV28	TRBD1	few	17	TRBJ1-5	CASSFLQGAKFNQPQHF	TGTGCCAGCAGTTTTTTACAGGGGGCCAAGTTTAATCAGCCCCAGCATTTT
TRBV2	TRBD1	many	14	TRBJ1-1	CASRRQGAATEAFF	TGTGCCAGCAGGAGACAGGGGGCTGCCACTGAAGCTTTCTTT
TRBV5-1	NA	NA	17	TRBJ2-6	CANFLTGPLSGANVLTF	TGCGCCAACTTCTTGACAGGCCCCCTCTCTGGGGCCAACGTCCTGACTTTC
TRBV7-8	NA	NA	16	TRBJ2-1	CASSSPEGGGPHEQFF	TGTGCCAGCAGTTCACCTGAGGGGGGAGGGCCACATGAGCAGTTCTTC
TRBV7-9	TRBD1	NA	15	TRBJ1-1	CASSLRTGGYTEAFF	TGTGCCAGCAGCTTAAGGACAGGGGGCTACACTGAAGCTTTCTTT